The clone carrying this T cell receptor (beta chain) was seen a single time. CD45RO-negative, CCR7-positively selected cells formed the naive CD8 fraction, excluding terminally differentiated effector memory CD45RA+ cells. The data originate from a study of shared clonotypes between healthy human individuals. This CDR3 is built from 16 residues. Germline assignment: CDR1 MGHRA and CDR2 YSYEKL. Trimming left V 0 bases short and J 5 bases short, with 16 bases between. This table comes from immunoSEQ multiplex PCR, and its TCRdb copy is limited to in-frame clones, with some not included. The sample yields around 1,900,000 clones, around 93% seen once.

This receptor was taken from a man aged 18 to 29 in good health. Some clones in this sample may be carry-over from other donors' samples. The sequenced material came from naive CD8+ T cells from PBMCs. The chain couples TRBV4-1 to TRBJ2-5, with D perhaps matching TRBD2 (5 bases). In DNA form, the CDR3 reads TGCGCCAGCAGCCAAGAGGGAGAGTCAGAGTGGGAGACCCAGTACTTC. Protein: CASSQEGESEWETQYF.